Each of the 9 T cell receptor beta chains below was sequenced from the same sample in a study of read filtering for tumor transcriptome and immune sequencing (TCRdb year 2020). The instrument was an Illumina HiSeq 4000. TCR libraries were built from 300 to 450 ng RNA with the Immunoverse kit, using molecular barcoded adaptors covering alpha/delta and beta/gamma chains. TCRdb reprocessing: public reads trimmed at Q25 with fastp, clones called with MiXCR, in-frame beta chains kept. When rows share a CDR3 protein, they turn into one entry using the most common DNA and genes. The sample profile shows more than 30,000 distinct CDR3 sequences; 18% of them were found once. The ten largest clones add up to approximately 16% of the sample. Sequencing was done on a sample of a population of CD138-negative cells sorted from bone marrow. This sample's cell subset or site label indicates: bone marrow mononuclear cells depleted of CD138+ plasma/myeloma cells by negative magnetic selection. These receptor sequences come from a donor older than 35 with multiple myeloma.

This clonotype was counted many times. This sequence joins TRBV7-2 and TRBJ2-3, with unresolved D. Trimming took off 1 base at V and 4 bases at J, with 9 bases between the two ends. CDR3 length: 14 amino acids. Germline lookup yields CDR1 SGHTA and CDR2 FQGNSA. CDR3 sequence (DNA): TGTGCCAGCAGCTTAGAACCGGCCGCAGATACGCAGTATTTT. As protein: CASSLEPAADTQYF.

This clonotype was detected many times. The V and J genes are TRBV27 and TRBJ1-1, with D possibly matching TRBD1 (6 bases). Trimming left V 5 bases short and J 5 bases short, with 15 bases between. The CDR3 sequence is 14 residues long. Germline CDR1 and CDR2: MNHEY and SMNVEV (reference sequence). CDR3 amino acids: CASSPRGRETEAFF. Here the CDR3 DNA reads TGTGCCAGCAGTCCCCGGGGGCGGGAGACTGAAGCTTTCTTT.

This clonotype has a handful of counts. CDR3 DNA sequence: TGTGCCAGCACCCGCGGAAGTCCGCGGGAGGACTACAATGAGCAGTTCTTC. Translated: CASTRGSPREDYNEQFF. The chain is built from TRBV28 and TRBJ2-1, with 8 bases that match TRBD2. The V segment lost 7 bases and the J segment 3 bases; nucleotides outside the gene matches: 14. This CDR3 comprises 17 residues. Germline loops: CDR1 MDHEN, CDR2 SYDVKM. Variable domain in full (rest from reference TRBV28 and TRBJ2-1): DVKVTQSSRYLVKRTGEKVFLECVQDMDHENMFWYRQDPGLGLRLIYFSYDVKMKEKGDIPEGYSVSREKKERFSLILESASTNQTSMYLCASTRGSPREDYNEQFFGPGTRLTVL.

This clonotype was detected only once. This chain links TRBV7-2 with TRBJ1-5, with TRBD1 matching over 8 bases. J gave up 7 bases and V 2 bases, and 7 bases lay outside the gene matches. Germline CDR1 and CDR2: SGHTA and FQGNSA. The CDR3 runs to 15 residues. The DNA of the CDR3 is TGTGCCAGCAGCTTACAGGGGGCCGTGGGCCAGCCCCAGCATTTT. This codes for CASSLQGAVGQPQHF.

This clonotype was seen repeatedly, ten times or more. V is TRBV28 and J is TRBJ2-4; 7 bases fit TRBD2. The junction had 9 bases not matched to a gene; V was cut back by 7 bases and J by 9 bases. This CDR3 has 13 amino acids. Germline V lookup: CDR1 MDHEN, CDR2 SYDVKM. The CDR3 DNA reads TGTGCCAGCAATCGACGGGGGGTTGGCATTCAGTACTTC. Its translation is CASNRRGVGIQYF.

This clonotype was recorded at least ten times. The gene calls are TRBV20-1 and TRBJ1-4, with D possibly being TRBD1 (6 bases). The V gene lost 3 bases and the J gene lost 9 bases, with 14 bases spanning the gap. CDR3 size: 13 residues. Germline V CDR1 and CDR2: DFQATT, SNEGSKA (reference sequence). CDR3 region: CSARDSESKKLFF. CDR3 in DNA: TGCAGTGCTAGGGACAGTGAGAGCAAAAAACTGTTTTTT.

As regards this clonotype: Sequence at one end of the junction differs from germline and may be a read error. V and J are TRBV18 and TRBJ2-1, with D possibly matching TRBD1 (6 bases). Germline loops: CDR1 KGHSH, CDR2 LQKENI. The CDR3 extends over 15 amino acids. The CDR3 reads CASSSGQPSYNGQFF. CDR3 DNA: TGTGCCAGCTCATCAGGACAGCCCTCCTACAATGGGCAGTTCTTC.

This clonotype showed up many times. V and J are TRBV20-1 and TRBJ1-4; D is unresolved. V lost 3 bases to trimming and J lost 2 bases, with 7 bases between them. The germline gives CDR1 DFQATT, CDR2 SNEGSKA (reference sequence). The CDR3 contains 13 residues. The CDR3 spells CSARTITNEKLFF. CDR3 sequence (DNA): TGCAGTGCTAGGACAATCACTAATGAAAAACTGTTTTTT.

This clonotype was recorded many times. This rearrangement joins TRBV12-3 or TRBV12-4 to TRBJ1-2, with TRBD1 matching 8 bases. The CDR3 is made up of 15 amino acids. Losses at the gene ends were 5 bases for V and 4 bases for J; bases not matched to a gene: 9. The CDR3 region has the DNA TGTGCCAGCAGTCCGGACAGGGTATGGGGCTATGGCTACACCTTC. It is translated as CASSPDRVWGYGYTF.